A single sample gave rise to the 21 T cell receptor beta chains below, sequenced in a study of CD8 T cells in Susac syndrome. RNA was extracted with the RNeasy kit, and a quantity of about 0.45 to 1 ug was reverse transcribed using random hexamers. MiXCR was run by TCRdb on the immunoSEQ multiplex PCR reads, yielding one entry per CDR3 protein. The sample consists of hundreds of thousands of distinct CDR3 sequences, approximately 90% of them appearing once. The sequenced material came from CD8+ T cells from PBMCs. These receptors came from a human donor with multiple sclerosis.

The chain joins TRBV20-1 to TRBJ1-3; D unclear. Germline lookup yields CDR1 DFQATT and CDR2 SNEGSKA (reference sequence). V was cut by 0 bases and J by 0 bases, with 6 bases left in between. The CDR3 extends over 14 amino acids. DNA of the CDR3: TGCAGTGCTAGAGACTGGGACTCTGGAAACACCATATATTTT. Amino acid sequence: CSARDWDSGNTIYF.

This chain uses TRBV19 with TRBJ1-2; 7 nucleotides line up with TRBD1. CDR3 length: 13 residues. Germline loops: CDR1 LNHDA, CDR2 SQIVND (reference sequence). J lost 6 bases, V lost 5 bases, and 6 bases had no gene match. CDR3 region: CASSDQGVNGYTF. The CDR3 DNA reads TGTGCCAGTAGTGATCAGGGGGTAAATGGCTACACCTTC.

V usage is TRBV29-1 and J usage is TRBJ2-2; 8 bases fit TRBD1. This CDR3 comprises 14 residues. The germline V gene has CDR1 SQVTM and CDR2 ANQGSEA. Trimming removed 7 bases from V and 2 bases from J; junction bases left unmatched: 6. The CDR3 region has the DNA TGCAGCGCCGGACAGGGCGTTAACACCGGGGAGCTGTTTTTT. Protein sequence: CSAGQGVNTGELFF.

V usage is TRBV13 and J usage is TRBJ1-1, with TRBD1 as a possible D gene (5 bases). The CDR3 length is 15 residues. Trimming left V 2 bases short and J 0 bases short, with 10 bases between. Germline-derived CDR1 and CDR2 are PRHDT and FYEKMQ (reference sequence). The CDR3 bases are TGTGCCAGCAGCTTAAGAGGGGCGGTGAACACTGAAGCTTTCTTT. Protein sequence: CASSLRGAVNTEAFF.

CDR3 sequence (DNA): TGTGCCAGCAGTTTGTGGGGGCATACCTACGAGCAGTACTTC. Translated: CASSLWGHTYEQYF. The genes are TRBV12-3 or TRBV12-4 and TRBJ2-7; possibly TRBD1 for D (6 bases). Trimming cost V 3 bases and J 2 bases, with 11 bases left between them. The CDR3 totals 14 residues.

The chain is built from TRBV20-1 and TRBJ2-5; D is unresolved. The V gene lost 1 base and the J gene lost 7 bases, with 19 bases spanning the gap. Per the germline V gene, CDR1 is DFQATT and CDR2 is SNEGSKA (reference sequence). The length of the CDR3 is 15 residues. CDR3 region: CSARGATAFGGTQYF. In DNA, the CDR3 is TGCAGTGCTAGAGGCGCGACGGCCTTCGGCGGGACCCAGTACTTC.

The chain employs TRBV18 and TRBJ1-1, with no clear D. There are 15 residues in the CDR3. Trimming stripped 0 bases from V and 4 bases from J, with 12 bases between. The germline CDR1 and CDR2 sequences are KGHSH and LQKENI. CDR3 DNA sequence: TGTGCCAGCTCACCACCGGGCCTTCGCAGCACTGAAGCTTTCTTT. As protein: CASSPPGLRSTEAFF.

The chain couples TRBV29-1 to TRBJ2-2; 8 nucleotides line up with TRBD2. The CDR3 totals 14 residues. The J segment lost 1 base and the V segment lost 6 bases, leaving 4 bases of the junction unmatched. Germline values: CDR1 SQVTM, CDR2 ANQGSEA. Written as DNA, the CDR3 is TGCAGCGTCGGCGGGGGGTGGAACACCGGGGAGCTGTTTTTT. As protein: CSVGGGWNTGELFF.

In its sample, this clonotype was seen a few times. J is TRBJ2-2 and V is TRBV6-2 or TRBV6-3; D is undetermined. Trimming removed 3 bases from V and 6 bases from J, with 8 bases in between. The CDR3 consists of 13 residues. Germline loops: CDR1 MNHEY, CDR2 SVGEGT. The CDR3 is CASSYLRPGELFF. The DNA of the CDR3 is TGTGCCAGCAGTTATCTGCGTCCCGGGGAGCTGTTTTTT.

This chain uses TRBV10-3 with TRBJ2-7; 7 bases agree with TRBD1. CDR3 length equals 12 residues. V gave up 2 bases and J gave up 5 bases; unmatched junction bases: 0. Germline assignment: CDR1 ENHRY and CDR2 SYGVKD. CDR3 nucleotide sequence: TGTGCCATCAGTGAGACAGGGGACGAGCAGTACTTC. Translation gives CAISETGDEQYF.

The chain couples TRBV4-3 to TRBJ2-7; the D is unclear. The germline V gene encodes CDR1 LGHNA and CDR2 YSLEER. This CDR3 has 15 residues. V shed 2 bases and J shed 0 bases, with 11 bases lying between them. CDR3 bases: TGCGCCAGCAGCCAAAGCGACTCGAGCTCCTACGAGCAGTACTTC. Protein product: CASSQSDSSSYEQYF.

The chain combines TRBV28 with TRBJ2-7, with D hard to call. Germline loops: CDR1 MDHEN, CDR2 SYDVKM. The CDR3 is 15 residues long. The V and J ends lost 5 bases and 2 bases respectively, with 16 bases between them. The CDR3 DNA is TGTGCCAGCAGTCCCCTGGGCAGGATGACCTACGAGCAGTACTTC. Its protein is CASSPLGRMTYEQYF. The full variable domain, in which reference TRBV28 and TRBJ2-7 provide the parts outside the CDR3, is DVKVTQSSRYLVKRTGEKVFLECVQDMDHENMFWYRQDPGLGLRLIYFSYDVKMKEKGDIPEGYSVSREKKERFSLILESASTNQTSMYLCASSPLGRMTYEQYFGPGTRLTVT.

The chain employs TRBV9 and TRBJ2-2; 7 bases match TRBD2. The germline CDR1 and CDR2 sequences are SGDLS and YYNGEE. With V trimmed by 0 bases and J by 3 bases, 5 bases remained unmatched. This CDR3 region has 16 residues. In nucleotides, the CDR3 is TGTGCCAGCAGCGTAGCGGGGCGGGAGCACACCGGGGAGCTGTTTTTT. Its translation is CASSVAGREHTGELFF. Full variable domain (outside the CDR3, taken from reference TRBV9 and TRBJ2-2): DSGVTQTPKHLITATGQRVTLRCSPRSGDLSVYWYQQSLDQGLQFLIQYYNGEERAKGNILERFSAQQFPDLHSELNLSSLELGDSALYFCASSVAGREHTGELFFGEGSRLTVL.

The chain joins TRBV7-9 to TRBJ2-6; D call uncertain. The germline V gene encodes CDR1 SEHNR and CDR2 FQNEAQ (reference sequence). The CDR3 runs to 18 residues. Trimming took off 2 bases at V and 0 bases at J, with 14 bases between the two ends. CDR3 in amino acids: CASSLSLPHSSGANVLTF. The DNA for the CDR3 is TGTGCCAGCAGCTTATCCCTCCCCCACTCCTCTGGGGCCAACGTCCTGACTTTC.

V gene TRBV28 combines with J gene TRBJ2-5; no reliable D call. Germline values: CDR1 MDHEN, CDR2 SYDVKM. Trimming removed 7 bases from V and 0 bases from J, with 12 bases in between. The CDR3 sequence is 14 residues long. For the CDR3, the DNA is TGTGCCAGCAACCCTCGGTACCACCAAGAGACCCAGTACTTC. It specifies CASNPRYHQETQYF. The entire variable domain, with the rest obtained from reference TRBV28 and TRBJ2-5, is as follows: DVKVTQSSRYLVKRTGEKVFLECVQDMDHENMFWYRQDPGLGLRLIYFSYDVKMKEKGDIPEGYSVSREKKERFSLILESASTNQTSMYLCASNPRYHQETQYFGPGTRLLVL.

The chain couples TRBV29-1 to TRBJ2-1, with TRBD1 identical over 7 bases. Per the germline V gene, CDR1 is SQVTM and CDR2 is ANQGSEA. The V gene end was trimmed by 6 bases and the J gene end by 7 bases; junction bases not matched to a gene: 6. There are 12 residues in the CDR3. The CDR3 reads CSVSQGENEQFF. The CDR3 DNA reads TGCAGCGTCTCTCAGGGGGAGAATGAGCAGTTCTTC.

The chain has TRBV5-1 and TRBJ2-1; TRBD1 matches at 11 bases. J was trimmed by 7 bases and V by 3 bases; bases with no gene match: 6. The CDR3 has 15 residues. Germline V gene lookup returns CDR1 SGHRS and CDR2 YFSETQ. The CDR3, as DNA: TGCGCCAGCAGCTGGACAGGGGGCGAATGGAATGAGCAGTTCTTC. Its translation: CASSWTGGEWNEQFF.

This rearrangement joins TRBV14 to TRBJ2-1; no reliable D call. Germline values: CDR1 SGHDN, CDR2 FVKESK. V was trimmed by 1 base and J by 4 bases, leaving 11 bases between them. The CDR3 length is 15 residues. CDR3 sequence: CASSQGFGVYNEQFF. As DNA, the CDR3 is TGTGCCAGCAGCCAAGGGTTTGGGGTTTACAATGAGCAGTTCTTC.

V gene TRBV28 combines with J gene TRBJ2-4; 9 positions agree with TRBD2. The CDR3 consists of 12 residues. V was clipped by 10 bases and J by 7 bases; unmatched bases: 5. Germline CDR1 MDHEN, CDR2 SYDVKM. In DNA, the CDR3 is TGTGCCACCCGCGGGGGGGAGAACATTCAGTACTTC. Its translation is CATRGGENIQYF.

A remark on this clonotype: One end of the junction fails to match germline, which may point to a read error. The chain carries TRBV6-1 and TRBJ1-5; D unresolved. Germline values: CDR1 MNHNS, CDR2 SASEGT. The CDR3 is 15 residues long. In DNA form, the CDR3 reads TGTGCCAGCATCGACTGGGAAAATAGCAATCAGCCCCAGCACTTT. It encodes CASIDWENSNQPQHF.

The chain employs TRBV11-2 and TRBJ2-1; 9 nucleotides match TRBD2. The CDR3 spans 14 residues. CDR1 is SGHAT, CDR2 FQNNGV, per germline. After removal of 11 bases from V and 9 bases from J, the junction contained 14 bases not matched to a gene. The CDR3 sequence: CAAHPGGGVSEQFF. CDR3 DNA sequence: TGTGCCGCCCATCCGGGCGGGGGGGTCAGTGAGCAGTTCTTC.